This T cell receptor (beta chain) was captured in a study of cytomegalovirus exposure and HLA in healthy donors. Study context: Counted in an early data release were 65 million to 100 million unique TCRs from HLA-typed donors. Study conclusions and caveats: Previously analyzed data showed that most TCR beta V segments were productive at a frequency of about 90% or about 30%.

PCR involved 60 Vbeta and 13 Jbeta primers. TCRdb keeps only in-frame clones here, not all; method: immunoSEQ multiplex PCR. The table has about 120,000 clones, about 78% seen once. A remark on this clone: Its specificity is not known.

V dropped 0 bases and J dropped 0 bases, with 12 bases sitting between them. Germline values: CDR1 LNHDA, CDR2 SQIVND (reference sequence). CDR3 size: 17 residues. The source material was PBMCs. This clonotype originated in a female donor in good health and CMV-seronegative. J is TRBJ2-4 and V is TRBV19; D is undetermined. CDR3 in DNA: TGTGCCAGTAGTATAGATCGAAGACACCTAGCCAAAAACATTCAGTACTTC. It codes for CASSIDRRHLAKNIQYF.